The 23 T cell receptor beta chains given below trace back to one sample, sequenced in a study of OX40 agonist ivuxolimab in advanced cancers. Sequencing was performed with immunoSEQ multiplex PCR; in TCRdb, only in-frame clones are kept and a portion is missing. Of about 53,000 clones listed, 82% are singletons. This sample comprised CD4+ or CD8+ T cells sorted from blood, obtained in a trial of the OX40 agonist ivuxolimab. Source of these receptors: an adult with an advanced solid tumor such as melanoma, head and neck, liver or kidney cancer.

The DNA for the CDR3 is TGTGCCAGCAGCCCTACAGGGGAAAATCAGCCCCAGCATTTT. Protein: CASSPTGENQPQHF. The chain combines TRBV5-4 with TRBJ1-5; TRBD1 aligns across 7 bases. The CDR3 is 14 residues long. Unmatched junction bases numbered 5, after V lost 4 bases and J lost 4 bases. The germline V gene encodes CDR1 SGHNT and CDR2 YYREEE (reference sequence). Supplemented by reference TRBV5-4 and TRBJ1-5, the full variable domain reads ETGVTQSPTHLIKTRGQQVTLRCSSQSGHNTVSWYQQALGQGPQFIFQYYREEENGRGNFPPRFSGLQFPNYSSELNVNALELDDSALYLCASSPTGENQPQHFGDGTRLSIL.

This clone was found a few times. The J gene is TRBJ2-5, the V gene TRBV4-1; tentatively, D is TRBD1 or TRBD2 (5 bases each). The length of the CDR3 is 15 residues. Germline assignment: CDR1 MGHRA and CDR2 YSYEKL. V gave up 0 bases and J gave up 2 bases, with 10 bases separating them. The CDR3 DNA follows: TGCGCCAGCAGCCAAGAGGGGGTCGGGCAAGAGACCCAGTACTTC. This codes for CASSQEGVGQETQYF.

This clone occurred once. The chain joins TRBV9 to TRBJ2-2; D is uncertain. This CDR3 has 16 residues. The ends were cut back, 1 base at V and 6 bases at J, with 16 bases in the middle. Germline assignment: CDR1 SGDLS and CDR2 YYNGEE. CDR3: CASSVSVANRAGELFF. Here the CDR3 DNA reads TGTGCCAGCAGCGTATCGGTAGCCAACCGGGCCGGGGAGCTGTTTTTT.

The chain has TRBV4-2 and TRBJ1-2; D is possibly TRBD1 (5 bases). The CDR3 extends over 18 amino acids. Germline V gene lookup returns CDR1 LGHNA and CDR2 YNFKEQ. The V and J ends lost 0 bases and 3 bases respectively, with 20 bases between them. The CDR3 sequence: CASSQETPRDGVHYGYTF. The CDR3 DNA is TGTGCCAGCAGCCAAGAGACCCCACGGGACGGTGTCCACTATGGCTACACCTTC.

The chain carries TRBV7-8 and TRBJ1-5, with TRBD1 matching 7 bases. Losses at the gene ends were 5 bases for V and 4 bases for J; bases not matched to a gene: 5. This CDR3 contains 14 residues. The germline gives CDR1 SGHVS, CDR2 FQNEAQ. This chain's CDR3 is CASSVRGTNQPQHF. The CDR3 DNA is TGTGCCAGCAGCGTCAGGGGGACTAATCAGCCCCAGCATTTT.

The chain combines TRBV11-2 with TRBJ2-3, with 9 bases that match TRBD2. The germline V gene has CDR1 SGHAT and CDR2 FQNNGV. Unmatched junction bases numbered 2, after V lost 6 bases and J lost 1 base. The CDR3 extends over 14 amino acids. The CDR3 here is CASRPSGGTDTQYF. CDR3 in DNA: TGTGCCAGCAGACCTAGCGGGGGCACAGATACGCAGTATTTT. The full variable domain, with the rest looked up from reference TRBV11-2 and TRBJ2-3, is EAGVAQSPRYKIIEKRQSVAFWCNPISGHATLYWYQQILGQGPKLLIQFQNNGVVDDSQLPKDRFSAERLKGVDSTLKIQPAKLEDSAVYLCASRPSGGTDTQYFGPGTRLTVL.

This clone was counted a few times. V and J are TRBV5-1 and TRBJ2-7; the D is unclear. Germline CDR1 SGHRS, CDR2 YFSETQ. Trimming removed 1 base at V and 2 bases at J, with 10 bases between. The CDR3 contains 14 residues. Here the CDR3 reads CASSLLGGTYEQYF. The CDR3 DNA follows: TGCGCCAGCAGCTTGTTGGGCGGAACCTACGAGCAGTACTTC. The whole variable domain, remainder taken from reference TRBV5-1 and TRBJ2-7, is KAGVTQTPRYLIKTRGQQVTLSCSPISGHRSVSWYQQTPGQGLQFLFEYFSETQRNKGNFPGRFSGRQFSNSRSEMNVSTLELGDSALYLCASSLLGGTYEQYFGPGTRLTVT.

The rearrangement uses TRBV11-2 and TRBJ2-7; 9 bases align to TRBD1. CDR1 and CDR2 (germline): SGHAT, FQNNGV. Trimming at V came to 5 bases and at J to 3 bases, leaving 5 bases not matched to a gene. The CDR3 sequence is 14 residues long. CDR3 in DNA: TGTGCCAGCAGCCCCGCGACAGGGGGCTACGAGCAGTACTTC. This codes for CASSPATGGYEQYF.

The V and J genes are TRBV27 and TRBJ2-2; 7 nucleotides align to TRBD1. The length of the CDR3 is 11 residues. After removal of 10 bases from V and 14 bases from J, the junction contained 10 bases not matched to a gene. From germline, CDR1 is MNHEY and CDR2 SMNVEV (reference sequence). Here the CDR3 reads CANQGEGFLFF. DNA of the CDR3: TGTGCCAACCAGGGGGAAGGATTCCTGTTTTTT.

The chain joins TRBV11-3 to TRBJ2-1; no definite D call. The CDR3 contains 19 residues. Germline CDR1 SGHNT, CDR2 YENEEA. Trimming removed 0 bases at V and 0 bases at J, with 18 bases between. CDR3 amino acids: CASSLDRWLTKSSYNEQFF. CDR3 nucleotide sequence: TGTGCCAGCAGCTTAGATCGATGGTTGACAAAAAGCTCCTACAATGAGCAGTTCTTC. Complete variable domain (other parts from reference TRBV11-3 and TRBJ2-1): EAGVVQSPRYKIIEKKQPVAFWCNPISGHNTLYWYLQNLGQGPELLIRYENEEAVDDSQLPKDRFSAERLKGVDSTLKIQPAELGDSAVYLCASSLDRWLTKSSYNEQFFGPGTRLTVL.

V is TRBV4-1 and J is TRBJ2-3; D might be TRBD1 or TRBD2, each matching 6 bases. Trimming removed 3 bases from V and 3 bases from J, with 13 bases in between. CDR1 and CDR2 from the germline V gene are MGHRA and YSYEKL. The CDR3 is made up of 15 amino acids. The CDR3 region has the DNA TGCGCCAGCAGCCACTACAGGGAGGCGACAGATACGCAGTATTTT. This sequence encodes CASSHYREATDTQYF.

A single count supports this clone. This chain connects TRBV19 to TRBJ2-5; possible D gene TRBD2, 5 bases. Trimming shortened V by 5 bases and J by 5 bases, and 15 bases separated the two germline ends. Per the germline V gene, CDR1 is LNHDA and CDR2 is SQIVND (reference sequence). The CDR3 spans 14 residues. CDR3 bases: TGTGCCAGTAGTTTTAGGCTAGAGGGCGAGACCCAGTACTTC. Protein: CASSFRLEGETQYF.

This clone was found once. The chain employs TRBV27 and TRBJ2-3; D gene uncertain. The germline CDR1 and CDR2 sequences are MNHEY and SMNVEV (reference sequence). Trimming took off 5 bases at V and 7 bases at J, with 16 bases between the two ends. The CDR3 has 14 residues. The CDR3 spells CASSPPFNRYTQYF. In nucleotides, the CDR3 is TGTGCCAGCAGTCCACCCTTTAACCGATATACGCAGTATTTT.

This sequence joins TRBV4-2 and TRBJ1-1, with a possible D match to TRBD1 (5 bases). Germline CDR1 is LGHNA and CDR2 is YNFKEQ. The CDR3 contains 14 residues. Between the trimmed V and J ends, which lost 0 bases and 4 bases, there was a span of 9 bases. The CDR3 coding sequence is TGTGCCAGCAGCCAAGATTGGGGGAGCACTGAAGCTTTCTTT. Its translation: CASSQDWGSTEAFF.

The rearrangement joins TRBV7-2 to TRBJ1-5, with TRBD1 matching over 7 bases. Trimming at V came to 3 bases and at J to 7 bases, leaving 6 bases not matched to a gene. This CDR3 has 14 residues. The germline V gene has CDR1 SGHTA and CDR2 FQGNSA. The CDR3 DNA sequence: TGTGCCAGCAGCTTGAACAGGGGCGCACAGCCCCAGCATTTT. Translation: CASSLNRGAQPQHF.

This chain connects TRBV5-1 to TRBJ2-7; 12 bases align to TRBD2. The CDR3 length is 15 residues. Germline CDR1 is SGHRS and CDR2 is YFSETQ. The J segment lost 5 bases and the V segment lost 4 bases, leaving 7 bases of the junction unmatched. The CDR3 is CASSRRLAGADEQYF. The CDR3 DNA is TGCGCCAGCAGCCGGAGACTAGCGGGGGCCGACGAGCAGTACTTC.

This rearrangement joins TRBV7-9 to TRBJ1-2; TRBD1 matches at 8 bases. With V trimmed by 4 bases and J by 0 bases, 7 bases remained unmatched. This CDR3 contains 16 residues. Germline assignment: CDR1 SEHNR and CDR2 FQNEAQ (reference sequence). The CDR3 sequence is CASSSAGGPANYGYTF. In DNA form, the CDR3 reads TGTGCCAGCAGCTCAGCAGGGGGCCCTGCTAACTATGGCTACACCTTC.

The chain has TRBV5-1 and TRBJ2-5, with D possibly called TRBD1 or TRBD2 (5 bases each). Germline lookup yields CDR1 SGHRS and CDR2 YFSETQ. Deletions cut 8 bases from V and 1 base from J, with 15 bases between. CDR3 length equals 14 residues. The CDR3 coding sequence is TGCGCCAGTAGAACGGGACGTACCCAAGAGACCCAGTACTTC. Translating it yields CASRTGRTQETQYF.

The chain links TRBV19 to TRBJ2-2; D unclear. With 7 bases removed from V and 5 bases from J, the gap between germline ends came to 17 bases. Germline assignment: CDR1 LNHDA and CDR2 SQIVND (reference sequence). The CDR3 has 15 residues. CDR3 residues: CASKRGIGRTGELFF. CDR3 DNA: TGTGCCAGTAAAAGAGGTATAGGGCGAACCGGGGAGCTGTTTTTT.

The chain couples TRBV28 to TRBJ2-7; 10 nucleotides match TRBD1. This CDR3 region has 16 residues. V lost 5 bases and J lost 5; bases outside the gene matches: 12. CDR1 is MDHEN, CDR2 SYDVKM, per germline. This chain's CDR3 is CASSSHGTGERDEQYF. The CDR3, as DNA: TGTGCCAGCAGTAGCCACGGGACAGGGGAGCGCGACGAGCAGTACTTC.

The chain combines TRBV30 with TRBJ1-2; D possibly corresponds to TRBD1 (6 bases). Trimming stripped 0 bases from V and 7 bases from J, with 12 bases between. CDR1 and CDR2 (germline): GTSNPN, SVGIG (reference sequence). CDR3 length equals 13 residues. CDR3 in amino acids: CAWSVQGRGGYTF. As DNA, the CDR3 is TGTGCCTGGAGTGTACAGGGTAGGGGTGGCTACACCTTC.

This chain links TRBV11-3 with TRBJ2-1; 11 nucleotides agree with TRBD1. Trimming removed 5 bases from V and 6 bases from J; junction bases left unmatched: 6. This CDR3 contains 15 residues. Germline assignment: CDR1 SGHNT and CDR2 YENEEA. This CDR3 is CASSQRGTGGNEQFF. The CDR3 DNA reads as TGTGCCAGCAGCCAAAGAGGGACAGGGGGCAATGAGCAGTTCTTC.

The gene calls are TRBV6-6 and TRBJ2-7, with D possibly TRBD2 on 6 matching bases. The CDR3 totals 14 residues. The V end lost 6 bases, the J end lost 7 bases, and 19 bases lay between the germline ends. The germline V gene encodes CDR1 MNHNY and CDR2 SVGAGI (reference sequence). DNA of the CDR3: TGTGCCAGCAGCGGGGGAAAGGAGTGGCTAGAGCAGTACTTC. It translates to CASSGGKEWLEQYF.